The 5 T cell receptor beta chains below were found in one sample sequenced in a study of cytomegalovirus exposure and HLA in healthy donors. TCRdb keeps only in-frame clones here, not all; method: immunoSEQ multiplex PCR. The table has under 200,000 clones, approximately 88% seen once. The specimen was PBMCs. Every receptor here comes from a man between 18 and 35 years old in good health and CMV-seropositive.

This clone was observed a single time. The chain uses TRBV27 and TRBJ2-1; 9 nucleotides match TRBD1. The CDR3 contains 14 residues. V gave up 7 bases and J gave up 7 bases; unmatched junction bases: 8. Germline loops: CDR1 MNHEY, CDR2 SMNVEV (reference sequence). CDR3 amino acids: CASKTRDRANEQFF. The CDR3 nucleotides are TGTGCCAGCAAAACCCGGGACAGGGCGAATGAGCAGTTCTTC.

The V gene is TRBV6-5, the J gene TRBJ2-1, with 13 bases identical to TRBD2. The ends lost 4 bases at V and 7 bases at J; junction bases unmatched: 4. Per the germline V gene, CDR1 is MNHEY and CDR2 is SVGAGI. The CDR3 runs to 15 residues. CDR3: CASSFRTSGRNEQFF. The CDR3 DNA is TGTGCCAGCAGTTTCCGGACTAGCGGGAGAAATGAGCAGTTCTTC.

The chain uses TRBV2 and TRBJ2-7, with a possible D match to TRBD2 (5 bases). CDR1 is SNHLY and CDR2 is FYNNEI in the germline V gene. The CDR3 loop spans 15 amino acids. The V end lost 7 bases, the J end lost 0 bases, and 16 bases lay between the germline ends. The chain's CDR3 is CASTSSFVSSYEQYF. CDR3 nucleotide sequence: TGTGCCAGCACGTCTAGCTTCGTTAGCTCCTACGAGCAGTACTTC.

This clone was observed a single time. V and J are TRBV5-1 and TRBJ2-2; 13 bases align to TRBD2. The CDR3 totals 19 residues. Germline assignment: CDR1 SGHRS and CDR2 YFSETQ. J was trimmed by 0 bases and V by 0 bases; bases with no gene match: 5. This CDR3 reads CASSLEGLAGISNTGELFF. Written as DNA, the CDR3 is TGCGCCAGCAGCTTGGAGGGACTAGCGGGGATTTCGAACACCGGGGAGCTGTTTTTT.

V usage is TRBV5-4 and J usage is TRBJ2-7; TRBD1 matches 7 bases. The CDR3 is 13 amino acids. V was clipped by 5 bases and J by 5 bases; unmatched bases: 7. Germline V CDR1 and CDR2: SGHNT, YYREEE (reference sequence). CDR3 protein: CASRYYDRDEQYF. The CDR3 DNA reads as TGTGCCAGCAGATACTATGACAGGGACGAGCAGTACTTC.